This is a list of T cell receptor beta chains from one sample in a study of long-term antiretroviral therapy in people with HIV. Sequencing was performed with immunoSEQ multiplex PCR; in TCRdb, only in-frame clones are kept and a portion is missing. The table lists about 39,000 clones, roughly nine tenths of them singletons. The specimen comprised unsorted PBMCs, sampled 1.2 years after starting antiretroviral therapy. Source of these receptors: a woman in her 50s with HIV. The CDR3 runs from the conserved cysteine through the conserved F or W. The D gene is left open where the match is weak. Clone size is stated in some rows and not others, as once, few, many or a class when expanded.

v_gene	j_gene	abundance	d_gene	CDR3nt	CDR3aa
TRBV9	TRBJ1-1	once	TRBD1	TGTGCCAGCAGCGTAGGAGCAGGGGGTTCGTACACTGAAGCTTTCTTT	CASSVGAGGSYTEAFF
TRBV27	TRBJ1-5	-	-	TGTGCCAGCAGTTTAATCGGACAGAGTAATCAGCCCCAGCATTTT	CASSLIGQSNQPQHF
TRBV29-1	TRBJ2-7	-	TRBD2	TGCAGCGTTGCCGGGGGAGGGGAGCAGTACTTC	CSVAGGGEQYF
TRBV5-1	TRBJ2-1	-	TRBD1	TGCGCCAGCGGCGAGGGGGCGGCCTACAATGAGCAGTTCTTC	CASGEGAAYNEQFF
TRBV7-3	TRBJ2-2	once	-	TGTGCCAGCAGCTTGGAGGGCCGTGGAACCGGGGAGCTGTTTTTT	CASSLEGRGTGELFF
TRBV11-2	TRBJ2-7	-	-	TGTGCCAGCAGCTTAGACGCACGAGCCTACGAGCAGTACTTC	CASSLDARAYEQYF
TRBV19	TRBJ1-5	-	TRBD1	TGTGCCAGTAAGGTAGGGGACAGAAGCAATCAGCCCCAGCATTTT	CASKVGDRSNQPQHF
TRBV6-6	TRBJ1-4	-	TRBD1	TGTGCCAGCGGTTTTGACAGGGGAAAGGAAAAACTGTTTTTT	CASGFDRGKEKLFF
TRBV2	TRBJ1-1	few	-	TGTGCCAGCAGTGAAATGCGGAGGGTTGAGGACACTGAAGCTTTCTTT	CASSEMRRVEDTEAFF
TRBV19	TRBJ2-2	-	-	TGTGCCAGTCGTGGCAGGTCCACCGGGGAGCTGTTTTTT	CASRGRSTGELFF
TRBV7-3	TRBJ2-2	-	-	TGTGCCAGCAGCTTAAGATCGAACACCGGGGAGCTGTTTTTT	CASSLRSNTGELFF
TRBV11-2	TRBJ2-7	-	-	TGTGCCAGCAGCAGACAGGCGCAATTCTACGAGCAGTACTTC	CASSRQAQFYEQYF
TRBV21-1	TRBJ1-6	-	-	TGTGCCAGCAGCAAAGAGGATCGGGGCAATACTTCACCCCTCCACTTT	CASSKEDRGNTSPLHF
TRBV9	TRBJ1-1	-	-	TGTGCCAGCCAAAGGGGGATGAACACTGAAGCTTTCTTT	CASQRGMNTEAFF
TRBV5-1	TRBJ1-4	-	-	TGCGCCAGCAGCGTAACCGGGGATGAAAAACTGTTTTTT	CASSVTGDEKLFF
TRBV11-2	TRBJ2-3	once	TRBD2	TGTGCCAGCAGCGTCAGCGGGGGGGCCGGAGATACGCAGTATTTT	CASSVSGGAGDTQYF
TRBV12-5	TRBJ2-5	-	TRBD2	TGTGCTAGTGGTCCTAGCGGGGATTGGGGGACCCAGTACTTC	CASGPSGDWGTQYF
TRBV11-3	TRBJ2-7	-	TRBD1	TGTGCCAGCAGCTTAGAACAAGACAGGGCTTTCTCCTACGAGCAGTACTTC	CASSLEQDRAFSYEQYF
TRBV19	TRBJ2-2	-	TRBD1	TGTGCCAGTAGTAGAATGGGACAGGAGAACACCGGGGAGCTGTTTTTT	CASSRMGQENTGELFF
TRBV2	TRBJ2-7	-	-	TGTGCCAGCAAGGACGCATCCTACGAGCAGTACTTC	CASKDASYEQYF
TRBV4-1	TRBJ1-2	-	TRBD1	TGCGCCAGCAGCCAAGACCTTGGGACAGGGGGCTTGTTTAACACCTTC	CASSQDLGTGGLFNTF
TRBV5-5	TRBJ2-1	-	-	TGTGCCAGCAGCTTGGTCGCAGATCTTGGGAATGAGCAGTTCTTC	CASSLVADLGNEQFF
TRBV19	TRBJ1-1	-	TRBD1	TGTGCCAGTAGTATATCGACAGGGAATACTGAAGCTTTCTTT	CASSISTGNTEAFF
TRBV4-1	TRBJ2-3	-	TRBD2	TGCGCCAGCAGCCCGACTAGCGGGGGGGCATTTTCAGATACGCAGTATTTT	CASSPTSGGAFSDTQYF
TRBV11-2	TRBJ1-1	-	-	TGTGCCAGCTCCGGAGAGAGTCACGGAGCTTTCTTT	CASSGESHGAFF
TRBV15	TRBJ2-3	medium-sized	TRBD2	TGTGCCACCAGCAGAGGCGGGGGGGCAACAGATACGCAGTATTTT	CATSRGGGATDTQYF
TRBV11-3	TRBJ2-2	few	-	TGTGCCAGCAGCTTAGACAGGGGTGGCACCGGGGAGCTGTTTTTT	CASSLDRGGTGELFF
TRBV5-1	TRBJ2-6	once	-	TGCGCCAGCAGCTTTATGAGTGGACAGATCTCTGGGGCCAACGTCCTGACTTTC	CASSFMSGQISGANVLTF
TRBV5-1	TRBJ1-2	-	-	TGCGCCAGCAGCTTGGAGGGATCCGCCGGCTACACCTTC	CASSLEGSAGYTF
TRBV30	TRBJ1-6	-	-	TGTGCCTGGAGGCGCAGGGTCCCGCGGGGTATCTCACCCCTCCACTTT	CAWRRRVPRGISPLHF
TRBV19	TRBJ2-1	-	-	TGTGCCAGTAGTCCGGGCTCCTACAATGAGCAGTTCTTC	CASSPGSYNEQFF
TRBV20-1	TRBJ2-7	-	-	TGCAGTGCTAGTAGTCGTTACGAGCAGTACTTC	CSASSRYEQYF
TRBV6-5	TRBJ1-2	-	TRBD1	TGTGCTAGCAGTCAACAGGGGAACTATGGCTACACCTTC	CASSQQGNYGYTF
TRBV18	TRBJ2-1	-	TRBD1	TGTGCCAGCTCACCACCCCCGGGACAGGGTCTCTACAATGAGCAGTTCTTC	CASSPPPGQGLYNEQFF
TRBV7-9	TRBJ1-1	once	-	TGTGCCAGCAGCTTGATGGGGGGCGTGAACACTGAAGCTTTCTTT	CASSLMGGVNTEAFF
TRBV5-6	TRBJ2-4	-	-	TGTGCCAGCAGCTTAACAGGGCCGGGCTTGAAAAACATTCAGTACTTC	CASSLTGPGLKNIQYF